The T cell receptor beta chain described here comes from a study of identical twins. Using its own MiXCR run on the 5' RACE reads, TCRdb lists one record per CDR3 protein. The table has a few hundred thousand distinct CDR3 sequences, about 10% seen once. Study-wide findings and caveats: A partial confounding effect on zero-insertion analyses could come from invariant MAIT and iNKT cells. Abundant beta clonotypes from cord blood had fewer insertions, unlike memory repertoires, which showed none. Out-of-frame alpha sequences common to twins exhibited an excess of low generation probability.

This clonotype was detected many times. Its antigen is as yet unknown. Looked up from germline, CDR1 is LNHNV and CDR2 is YYDKDF (reference sequence). This CDR3 has 13 amino acids. Trimming took 0 bases from V and 10 from J, leaving 10 bases between them. The TCR originated in a woman aged 45-65 years in good health. This chain uses TRBV15 with TRBJ2-1, with no clear D. Sequencing used naive T cells sorted from blood. The CDR3 protein is CATSRDGLREQFF. The CDR3 DNA reads TGTGCCACCAGCAGAGATGGCCTACGGGAGCAGTTCTTC.